This TCR beta chain emerged from a study of metastatic and nonmetastatic thyroid tumors. Turning to the study itself: Where malignant and benign thyroid patients were concerned, repertoires were compared across blood and tumor or nodule tissue. General study findings and limits: Malignant thyroid tumors reportedly exceeded benign nodules significantly in TCR beta diversity, with the difference appearing in blood and tumor.

TCRdb reprocessed the PCR reads via MiXCR. Seen here are roughly 4,600 clones, roughly 20% observed once, and the top ten hold about 20%. There were no patients who had received any treatment before thyroid surgery. By frequency in the sample, this clone is medium-sized. The antigen remains unidentified. Germline loops: CDR1 LGHNA, CDR2 YNFKEQ. Trimming at V came to 2 bases and at J to 5 bases, leaving 6 bases not matched to a gene. This CDR3 comprises 15 residues. The origin of this receptor is a male donor with papillary thyroid cancer or a benign thyroid nodule (not recorded which). Some clones in this sample may be carry-over from other donors' samples. This chain uses TRBV4-2 with TRBJ2-7; 10 nucleotides line up with TRBD1. Sequencing was performed on tumor tissue. The CDR3 reads CASSQLGDRGHEQYF. The CDR3 region has the DNA TGTGCCAGCAGCCAACTGGGGGACAGGGGCCACGAGCAGTACTTC.